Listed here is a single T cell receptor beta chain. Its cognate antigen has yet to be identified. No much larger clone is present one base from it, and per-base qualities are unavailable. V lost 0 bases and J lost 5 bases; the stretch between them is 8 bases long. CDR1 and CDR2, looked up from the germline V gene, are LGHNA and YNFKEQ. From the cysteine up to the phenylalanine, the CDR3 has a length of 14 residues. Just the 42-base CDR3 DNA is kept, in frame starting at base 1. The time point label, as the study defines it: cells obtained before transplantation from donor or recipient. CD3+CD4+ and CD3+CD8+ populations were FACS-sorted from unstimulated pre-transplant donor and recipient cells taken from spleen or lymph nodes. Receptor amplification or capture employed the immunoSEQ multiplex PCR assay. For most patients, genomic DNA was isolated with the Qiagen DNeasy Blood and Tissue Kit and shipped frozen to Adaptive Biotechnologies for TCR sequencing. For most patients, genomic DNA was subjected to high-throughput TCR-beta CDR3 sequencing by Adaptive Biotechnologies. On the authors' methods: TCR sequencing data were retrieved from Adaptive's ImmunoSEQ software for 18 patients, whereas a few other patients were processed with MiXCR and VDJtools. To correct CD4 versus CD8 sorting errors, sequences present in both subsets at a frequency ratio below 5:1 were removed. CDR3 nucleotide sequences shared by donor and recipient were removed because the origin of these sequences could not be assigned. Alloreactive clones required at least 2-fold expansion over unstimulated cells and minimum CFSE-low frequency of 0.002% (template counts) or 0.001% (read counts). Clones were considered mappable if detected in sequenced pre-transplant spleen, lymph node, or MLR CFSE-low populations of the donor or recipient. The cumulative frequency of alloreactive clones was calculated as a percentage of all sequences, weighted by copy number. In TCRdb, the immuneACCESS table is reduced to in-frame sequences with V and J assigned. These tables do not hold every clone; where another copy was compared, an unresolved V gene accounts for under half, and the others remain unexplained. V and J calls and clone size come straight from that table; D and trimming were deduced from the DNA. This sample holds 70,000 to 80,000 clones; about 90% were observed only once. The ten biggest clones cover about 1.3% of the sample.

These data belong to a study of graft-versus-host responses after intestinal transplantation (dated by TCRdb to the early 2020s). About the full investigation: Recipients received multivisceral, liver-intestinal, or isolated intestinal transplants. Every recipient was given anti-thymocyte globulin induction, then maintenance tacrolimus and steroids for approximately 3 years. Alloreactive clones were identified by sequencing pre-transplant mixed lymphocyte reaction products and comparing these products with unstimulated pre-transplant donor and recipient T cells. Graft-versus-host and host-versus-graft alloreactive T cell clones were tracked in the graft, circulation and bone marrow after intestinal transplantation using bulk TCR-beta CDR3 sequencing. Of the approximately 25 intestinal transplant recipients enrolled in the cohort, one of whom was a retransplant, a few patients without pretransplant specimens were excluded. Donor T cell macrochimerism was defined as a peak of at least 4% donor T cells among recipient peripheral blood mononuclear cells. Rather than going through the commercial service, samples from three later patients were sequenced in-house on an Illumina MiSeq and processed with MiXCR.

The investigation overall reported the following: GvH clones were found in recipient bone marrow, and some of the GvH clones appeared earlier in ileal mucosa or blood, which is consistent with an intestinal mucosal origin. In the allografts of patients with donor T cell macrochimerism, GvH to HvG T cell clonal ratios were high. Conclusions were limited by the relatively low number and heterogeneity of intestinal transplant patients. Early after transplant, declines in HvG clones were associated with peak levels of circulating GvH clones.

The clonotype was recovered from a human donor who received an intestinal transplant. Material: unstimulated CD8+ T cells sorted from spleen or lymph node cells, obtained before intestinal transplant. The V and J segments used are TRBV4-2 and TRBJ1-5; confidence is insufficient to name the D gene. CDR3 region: CASSQETIYQPQHF. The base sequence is TGTGCCAGCAGCCAAGAGACAATTTATCAGCCCCAGCATTTT.